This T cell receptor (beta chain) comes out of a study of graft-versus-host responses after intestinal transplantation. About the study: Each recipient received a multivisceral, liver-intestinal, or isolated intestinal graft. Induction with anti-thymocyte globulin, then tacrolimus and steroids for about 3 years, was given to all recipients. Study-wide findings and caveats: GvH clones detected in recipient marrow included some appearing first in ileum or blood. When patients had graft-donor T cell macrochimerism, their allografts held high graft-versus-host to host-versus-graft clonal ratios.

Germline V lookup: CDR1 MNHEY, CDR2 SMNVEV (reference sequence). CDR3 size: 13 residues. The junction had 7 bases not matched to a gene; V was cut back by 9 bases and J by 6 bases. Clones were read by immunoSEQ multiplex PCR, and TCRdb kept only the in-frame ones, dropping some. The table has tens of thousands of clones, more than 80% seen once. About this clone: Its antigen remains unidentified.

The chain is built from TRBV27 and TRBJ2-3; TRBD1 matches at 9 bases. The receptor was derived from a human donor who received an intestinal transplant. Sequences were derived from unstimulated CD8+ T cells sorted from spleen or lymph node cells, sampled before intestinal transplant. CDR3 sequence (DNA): TGTGCCAGTGGAGGGGACAGGGTTGATACGCAGTATTTT. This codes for CASGGDRVDTQYF.